The 30 T cell receptor beta chains in this list originate from one sample, sequenced in a study of CD8 T cells in Susac syndrome. A quantity of about 0.5 to 1 ug RNA underwent reverse transcription using random hexamers. MiXCR was run by TCRdb on the immunoSEQ multiplex PCR reads, yielding one entry per CDR3 protein. The table lists about 200,000 distinct CDR3 sequences, 90% to 95% of them singletons, with 0.093% in the top ten. The sequenced sample was CD4+ T cells from PBMCs. These receptors were taken from a human donor with multiple sclerosis.

The rearrangement links TRBV28 to TRBJ2-7; D possibly corresponds to TRBD2 (6 bases). The germline V and J ends were trimmed by 6 bases and 4 bases, with 22 bases remaining between them. Germline values: CDR1 MDHEN, CDR2 SYDVKM. This CDR3 has 16 residues. CDR3 coding DNA: TGTGCCAGCAGCCCTGCTTCCGAAGGCGGGACTTACGAGCAGTACTTC. Its translation is CASSPASEGGTYEQYF.

V and J are TRBV30 and TRBJ2-6, with TRBD2 as a possible D gene (5 bases). Trimming left V 0 bases short and J 3 bases short, with 9 bases between. The CDR3 contains 15 residues. Germline V CDR1 and CDR2: GTSNPN, SVGIG (reference sequence). The DNA of the CDR3 is TGTGCCTGGAGTGTAGGAGGTGGTGGGGCCAACGTCCTGACTTTC. It encodes CAWSVGGGGANVLTF.

The rearrangement joins TRBV30 to TRBJ2-1, with D unclear. The CDR3 is 10 residues long. Per the germline V gene, CDR1 is GTSNPN and CDR2 is SVGIG (reference sequence). The V gene lost 8 bases and the J gene lost 3 bases, with 5 bases spanning the gap. The DNA of the CDR3 is TGTGCCGCGGTCTACAATGAGCAGTTCTTC. Its protein product is CAAVYNEQFF.

This chain uses TRBV18 with TRBJ2-1; D is undetermined. The V gene's germline CDR1 is KGHSH and CDR2 LQKENI. Trimming took off 1 base at V and 7 bases at J, with 11 bases between the two ends. This CDR3 has 14 amino acids. DNA for the CDR3: TGTGCCAGCTCACCACAACAGAAGGGTAATGAGCAGTTCTTC. Residues: CASSPQQKGNEQFF.

The CDR3 sequence: CASHTILAGMDEQFF. For the CDR3, the DNA is TGTGCCAGCCATACAATTCTAGCGGGGATGGATGAGCAGTTCTTC. V is TRBV6-2 or TRBV6-3 and J is TRBJ2-1, with TRBD2 identical over 9 bases. CDR3 length: 15 residues. The germline V gene encodes CDR1 MNHEY and CDR2 SVGEGT. J was trimmed by 8 bases and V by 8 bases; bases with no gene match: 13.

This clonotype was found a few times. V is TRBV5-4 and J is TRBJ2-3; D gene unclear. The CDR3 sequence is 14 residues long. CDR1 SGHNT and CDR2 YYREEE come from the germline V gene (reference sequence). V lost 0 bases to trimming and J lost 2 bases, with 7 bases between them. CDR3 DNA: TGTGCCAGCAGCTTGGCCGGCCCCACAGATACGCAGTATTTT. This encodes CASSLAGPTDTQYF.

The chain employs TRBV18 and TRBJ2-7; no clear D. The CDR3 contains 14 residues. The V gene lost 6 bases and the J gene lost 1 base, with 13 bases spanning the gap. Germline values: CDR1 KGHSH, CDR2 LQKENI. The DNA of the CDR3 is TGTGCCAGCTCCGACGGACGAGGATCCTACGAGCAGTACTTC. It encodes CASSDGRGSYEQYF.

The chain combines TRBV7-3 with TRBJ2-1; no clear D gene. This CDR3 has 13 residues. Trimming took off 0 bases at V and 9 bases at J, with 9 bases between the two ends. Germline CDR1 SGHTA, CDR2 FQGTGA. The CDR3 DNA reads TGTGCCAGCAGCTTAACGTTTGTGGCTGAGCAGTTCTTC. It is translated as CASSLTFVAEQFF.

The V gene is TRBV20-1, the J gene TRBJ2-7; D ambiguous. The V gene lost 5 bases and the J gene lost 0 bases, with 11 bases spanning the gap. Germline V gives CDR1 DFQATT, CDR2 SNEGSKA (reference sequence). The CDR3 loop spans 13 amino acids. DNA for the CDR3: TGCAGTGCTGTAGCACCTAGCTCCTACGAGCAGTACTTC. Amino acids: CSAVAPSSYEQYF.

The chain combines TRBV12-3 or TRBV12-4 with TRBJ2-3; D is possibly TRBD2 (6 bases). V was shortened by 3 bases and J by 5 bases, with 12 bases between the two germline ends. The CDR3 loop spans 14 amino acids. The CDR3 spells CASSLVGTQDTQYF. DNA for the CDR3: TGTGCCAGCAGTTTGGTCGGGACTCAAGATACGCAGTATTTT.

The chain couples TRBV5-4 to TRBJ1-2, with TRBD1 as a possible D gene (5 bases). The germline V gene has CDR1 SGHNT and CDR2 YYREEE (reference sequence). This CDR3 has 14 residues. Trimming removed 5 bases from V and 4 bases from J, with 15 bases in between. The CDR3 sequence is CASRRGGGFYGYTF. The CDR3 nucleotides read TGTGCCAGCAGGAGGGGTGGCGGCTTCTATGGCTACACCTTC.

The J gene is TRBJ2-1, the V gene TRBV20-1; 11 nucleotides align to TRBD2. The V segment lost 1 base and the J segment 9 bases; nucleotides outside the gene matches: 5. The germline V gene has CDR1 DFQATT and CDR2 SNEGSKA (reference sequence). The CDR3 sequence is 14 residues long. The CDR3 region has the DNA TGCAGTGCTAGAGTTCTAGCGGGGGGTGGTGAGCAGTTCTTC. Translation gives CSARVLAGGGEQFF.

The chain employs TRBV29-1 and TRBJ2-4, with no clear D. V lost 6 bases, J lost 7 bases, and 7 bases lay in between. The CDR3 runs to 10 residues. CDR1 SQVTM and CDR2 ANQGSEA come from the germline V gene. The CDR3 loop is CSVANNIQYF. The CDR3 region has the DNA TGCAGCGTCGCAAATAACATTCAGTACTTC.

The rearrangement links TRBV12-3 or TRBV12-4 to TRBJ2-7, with a tentative D call TRBD2 (5 bases). Trimming cost V 8 bases and J 6 bases, with 20 bases left between them. This CDR3 is 14 amino acids long. The CDR3 nucleotides read TGTGCCAGCGCAACGTCGCGGGCCGCCTCCGAGCAGTACTTC. This gives the protein CASATSRAASEQYF.

The V and J genes are TRBV6-6 and TRBJ2-7, with TRBD1 identical over 10 bases. In germline, CDR1 is MNHNY, CDR2 SVGAGI (reference sequence). Trimming at V came to 6 bases and at J to 4 bases, leaving 3 bases not matched to a gene. This CDR3 contains 13 residues. The DNA of the CDR3 is TGTGCCAGCAGGCCGGGACAGGGGTACGAGCAGTACTTC. The encoded protein is CASRPGQGYEQYF.

The rearrangement uses TRBV30 and TRBJ1-5, with unresolved D. Looked up from germline, CDR1 is GTSNPN and CDR2 is SVGIG (reference sequence). V gave up 3 bases and J gave up 6 bases, with 9 bases separating them. The CDR3 totals 12 residues. The CDR3 nucleotides read TGTGCCTGGAGCCACCCCAGTCAGCCCCAGCATTTT. Protein: CAWSHPSQPQHF.

This rearrangement joins TRBV11-3 to TRBJ1-2; D is undetermined. In germline, CDR1 is SGHNT, CDR2 YENEEA. V was trimmed by 1 base and J by 2 bases, leaving 8 bases between them. The CDR3 runs to 14 residues. The CDR3 loop reads CASSLGPNNYGYTF. The CDR3 DNA is TGTGCCAGCAGCTTAGGGCCGAACAACTATGGCTACACCTTC.

The V call is TRBV29-1, the J call TRBJ1-1, with 10 bases lining up with TRBD1. The CDR3 extends over 13 amino acids. The germline V gene encodes CDR1 SQVTM and CDR2 ANQGSEA. CDR3 sequence (DNA): TGCAGGACAGGGGGCTTTTCGAACACTGAAGCTTTCTTT. This sequence encodes CRTGGFSNTEAFF. Based on the CDR3 plus reference TRBV29-1 and TRBJ1-1, the full variable domain is SAVISQKPSRDICQRGTSLTIQCQVDSQVTMMFWYRQQPGQSLTLIATANQGSEATYESGFVIDKFPISRPNLTFSTLTVSNMSPEDSSIYLCRTGGFSNTEAFFGQGTRLTVV.

The count of this clonotype is one. The chain has TRBV5-1 and TRBJ2-7, with TRBD2 matching 10 bases. V shed 0 bases and J 3 bases; nucleotides not matched to a gene: 6. Germline V gives CDR1 SGHRS, CDR2 YFSETQ. The CDR3 sequence is 16 residues long. The CDR3 here is CASSLAPSGGSYEQYF. In DNA, the CDR3 is TGCGCCAGCAGCTTGGCCCCTAGCGGGGGTAGCTACGAGCAGTACTTC. The full variable domain, completed using reference TRBV5-1 and TRBJ2-7, is KAGVTQTPRYLIKTRGQQVTLSCSPISGHRSVSWYQQTPGQGLQFLFEYFSETQRNKGNFPGRFSGRQFSNSRSEMNVSTLELGDSALYLCASSLAPSGGSYEQYFGPGTRLTVT.

The chain uses TRBV20-1 and TRBJ2-3; D unresolved. The CDR3 length is 12 residues. V lost 0 bases and J 5 bases, leaving 6 bases between the germline ends. Germline V gene lookup returns CDR1 DFQATT and CDR2 SNEGSKA (reference sequence). CDR3 amino acids: CSARDQGDTQYF. As DNA, the CDR3 is TGCAGTGCTAGAGATCAAGGAGATACGCAGTATTTT.

In this sample, this clonotype turned up once. The V call is TRBV6-6, the J call TRBJ1-1, with 8 bases lining up with TRBD1. CDR1 is MNHNY and CDR2 is SVGAGI in the germline V gene (reference sequence). Trimming at V came to 6 bases and at J to 14 bases, leaving 11 bases not matched to a gene. The CDR3 is made up of 12 amino acids. CDR3 loop: CASRDQTGETFF. DNA for the CDR3: TGTGCCAGCAGGGACCAGACAGGGGAAACCTTCTTT.

This clonotype has a handful of counts. The chain couples TRBV11-2 to TRBJ2-1, with D tentatively TRBD1 or TRBD2 (5 bases each). The germline V gene encodes CDR1 SGHAT and CDR2 FQNNGV. The CDR3 is 15 amino acids. Trimming shortened V by 1 base and J by 0 bases, and 7 bases separated the two germline ends. As DNA, the CDR3 is TGTGCCAGCAGCTTAGGTGGGGGCTCCTACAATGAGCAGTTCTTC. This encodes CASSLGGGSYNEQFF.

The chain employs TRBV18 and TRBJ2-1; tentative D call: TRBD1 (6 bases). The CDR3 length is 13 residues. V gave up 3 bases and J gave up 6 bases, with 9 bases separating them. CDR1 KGHSH and CDR2 LQKENI come from the germline V gene. CDR3 sequence (DNA): TGTGCCAGCTCACCTCAGGGGCTCAATGAGCAGTTCTTC. Translating it yields CASSPQGLNEQFF.

V gene TRBV3-1 combines with J gene TRBJ2-5; TRBD2 matches at 7 bases. The CDR3 sequence is 16 residues long. V was clipped by 4 bases and J by 4 bases; unmatched bases: 12. CDR1 and CDR2 from the germline V gene are LGHDT and YNNKEL (reference sequence). CDR3 in amino acids: CASSPTLATLGETQYF. In DNA form, the CDR3 reads TGTGCCAGCAGCCCCACACTAGCGACCCTGGGAGAGACCCAGTACTTC.

The J gene is TRBJ2-7, the V gene TRBV5-6, with D perhaps matching TRBD2 (5 bases). Per germline, CDR1 SGHDT and CDR2 YYEEEE. Trimming left V 3 bases short and J 4 bases short, with 20 bases between. The CDR3 spans 16 residues. The chain's CDR3 is CASSSYGRPTAYEQYF. DNA of the CDR3: TGTGCCAGCAGCTCCTATGGGAGACCGACCGCGTACGAGCAGTACTTC. Combining the CDR3 with reference TRBV5-6 and TRBJ2-7 gives the whole variable domain DAGVTQSPTHLIKTRGQQVTLRCSPKSGHDTVSWYQQALGQGPQFIFQYYEEEERQRGNFPDRFSGHQFPNYSSELNVNALLLGDSALYLCASSSYGRPTAYEQYFGPGTRLTVT.

V gene TRBV6-1 combines with J gene TRBJ2-5, with TRBD2 matching 10 bases. The ends lost 5 bases at V and 1 base at J; junction bases unmatched: 7. The length of the CDR3 is 16 residues. Per germline, CDR1 MNHNS and CDR2 SASEGT. The CDR3 DNA is TGTGCCAGCAGTACAGCGGGAGGGGGACTCCAAGAGACCCAGTACTTC. It is translated as CASSTAGGGLQETQYF.

This clonotype has only one observation. The V gene is TRBV3-1, the J gene TRBJ1-1; D remains ambiguous. This CDR3 has 16 amino acids. Trimming left V 0 bases short and J 8 bases short, with 19 bases between. CDR1 and CDR2 (germline): LGHDT, YNNKEL (reference sequence). The CDR3 DNA reads TGTGCCAGCAGCCAAGATCTCCCCTACCTCACGGGGGAAGCTTTCTTT. This encodes CASSQDLPYLTGEAFF. The full variable domain, with the rest looked up from reference TRBV3-1 and TRBJ1-1, is DTAVSQTPKYLVTQMGNDKSIKCEQNLGHDTMYWYKQDSKKFLKIMFSYNNKELIINETVPNRFSPKSPDKAHLNLHINSLELGDSAVYFCASSQDLPYLTGEAFFGQGTRLTVV.

This clonotype was recorded only once. This chain links TRBV28 with TRBJ2-1; D unresolved. Germline values: CDR1 MDHEN, CDR2 SYDVKM. The CDR3 runs to 12 residues. Between the trimmed V and J ends, which lost 6 bases and 9 bases, there was a span of 12 bases. Here the CDR3 reads CASSPLLSEQFF. CDR3 bases: TGTGCCAGCAGCCCGCTGCTTAGTGAGCAGTTCTTC.

The chain couples TRBV4-2 to TRBJ2-1, with D possibly matching TRBD2 (7 bases). The CDR3 runs 16 residues. V lost 1 base, J lost 2 bases, and 12 bases lay in between. In germline, CDR1 is LGHNA, CDR2 YNFKEQ. The CDR3 coding sequence is TGTGCCAGCAGCCAAGCGCGGGGGCGCCCCTACAATGAGCAGTTCTTC. Protein: CASSQARGRPYNEQFF.

This clonotype appeared a few times. The rearrangement joins TRBV7-2 to TRBJ2-3; D gene ambiguous. Germline V gene data show CDR1 as SGHTA and CDR2 as FQGNSA. The V gene lost 1 base and the J gene lost 0 bases, with 8 bases spanning the gap. This CDR3 has 15 amino acids. CDR3 region: CASSLVPTSTDTQYF. The CDR3 DNA reads TGTGCCAGCAGCTTAGTTCCAACTAGCACAGATACGCAGTATTTT.